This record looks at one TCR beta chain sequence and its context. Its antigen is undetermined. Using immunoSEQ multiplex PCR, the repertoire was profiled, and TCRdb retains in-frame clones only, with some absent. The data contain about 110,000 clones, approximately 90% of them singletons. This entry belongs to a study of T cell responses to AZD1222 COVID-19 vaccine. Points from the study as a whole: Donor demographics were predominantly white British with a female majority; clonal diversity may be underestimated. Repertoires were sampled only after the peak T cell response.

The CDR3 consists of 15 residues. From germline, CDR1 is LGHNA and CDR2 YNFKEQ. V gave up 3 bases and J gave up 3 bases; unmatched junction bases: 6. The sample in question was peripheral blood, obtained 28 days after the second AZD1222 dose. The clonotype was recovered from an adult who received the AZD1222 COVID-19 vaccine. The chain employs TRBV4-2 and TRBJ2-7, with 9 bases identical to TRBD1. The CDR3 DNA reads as TGTGCCAGCAGCCAGCTGGGACAGGGAGGCTACGAGCAGTACTTC. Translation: CASSQLGQGGYEQYF.